The clone carrying this T cell receptor beta chain was recorded a few times. Its specificity is unknown. These data come from a study of T cells in Graves' hyperthyroidism and ophthalmopathy. This CDR3 region has 15 residues. Germline CDR1 is SGHVS and CDR2 is FQNEAQ. V lost 3 bases, J lost 11 bases, and 20 bases lay in between. General study results and limits: Progression to ophthalmopathy was predicted a median of 6.5 months early. Blood samples included most of the expanded thyroid clonotypes exceeding 0.001. Researchers report that a 13 V-J model separated ophthalmopathy from stable hyperthyroidism.

Each diagnosis drew on symptoms, thyroxine, TRAb, thyroid ultrasound and orbital computed tomography findings. RNA transcripts were the template for amplifying TCR beta CDR3 regions. An initial round of RT-PCR targeting the TCR CDR3 relied on the HTBI primer set. TCRdb re-called the multiplex PCR reads through MiXCR, storing one row per CDR3 protein. Of roughly 500,000 distinct CDR3 sequences listed, roughly 45% are singletons. The chain employs TRBV7-8 and TRBJ1-5, with a possible D match to TRBD1 (5 bases). The sequence was collected from an adult woman with Graves' disease, either hyperthyroidism or ophthalmopathy (not recorded which). The sample consisted of peripheral blood or thyroid tissue (not recorded which). CDR3 sequence (DNA): TGTGCCAGCAGCTTGGGGACTGGGCTTGATCGGGCCCAGCATTTT. This translates into CASSLGTGLDRAQHF.